These 5 T cell receptor beta chains came from one sample sequenced in a study of T cells in Graves' hyperthyroidism and ophthalmopathy. There were TCR beta CDR3 regions amplified from RNA transcripts. First-round RT-PCR with HTBI primers amplified the TCR CDR3 region. A single record per CDR3 protein comes from TCRdb applying MiXCR to the multiplex PCR reads. The sample carries approximately 700,000 distinct CDR3 sequences, roughly 46% recorded once. Sequenced sample: peripheral blood or thyroid tissue (not recorded which). Source of these receptors: an adult man with Graves' disease, either hyperthyroidism or ophthalmopathy (not recorded which).

The chain employs TRBV24-1 and TRBJ1-1; D ambiguous. Trimming left V 4 bases short and J 5 bases short, with 10 bases between. Germline V gene data show CDR1 as KGHDR and CDR2 as SFDVKD. CDR3 length equals 13 residues. This chain's CDR3 is CATSDKTRTEAFF. The CDR3 nucleotides read TGTGCCACCAGTGACAAAACTAGGACTGAAGCTTTCTTT.

The chain is built from TRBV10-3 and TRBJ2-5, with D unclear. The CDR3 runs to 12 residues. The germline gives CDR1 ENHRY, CDR2 SYGVKD. Trimming removed 7 bases from V and 4 bases from J, with 10 bases in between. CDR3 loop: CAIKTDGETQYF. In DNA, the CDR3 is TGTGCCATCAAGACCGACGGAGAGACCCAGTACTTC.

V is TRBV20-1 and J is TRBJ1-1; D might be TRBD1 (5 bases). This CDR3 contains 16 residues. From germline, CDR1 is DFQATT and CDR2 SNEGSKA (reference sequence). Trimming shortened V by 0 bases and J by 4 bases, and 18 bases separated the two germline ends. The CDR3 protein is CSARDRIGQGGTEAFF. The CDR3 nucleotides are TGCAGTGCTAGAGATCGAATAGGGCAGGGAGGCACTGAAGCTTTCTTT.

This clonotype was found once. The rearrangement joins TRBV2 to TRBJ1-6; possibly TRBD1 for D (5 bases). Germline V gene lookup returns CDR1 SNHLY and CDR2 FYNNEI. V was cut by 4 bases and J by 7 bases, with 17 bases left in between. This CDR3 spans 16 amino acids. CDR3 sequence (DNA): TGTGCCAGCAGTGTGAATCGGGGCAGTTCCAATTCACCCCTCCACTTT. Encoded protein: CASSVNRGSSNSPLHF.

The CDR3 region is CASIPYGQGKAYEQYF. CDR3 DNA: TGTGCCAGCATCCCTTACGGACAGGGGAAAGCCTACGAGCAGTACTTC. The V and J genes are TRBV10-3 and TRBJ2-7; TRBD1 aligns across 9 bases. The CDR3 length is 16 residues. V trimming: 10 bases; J trimming: 2 bases; junction bases outside the gene matches: 15. The germline V gene has CDR1 ENHRY and CDR2 SYGVKD.